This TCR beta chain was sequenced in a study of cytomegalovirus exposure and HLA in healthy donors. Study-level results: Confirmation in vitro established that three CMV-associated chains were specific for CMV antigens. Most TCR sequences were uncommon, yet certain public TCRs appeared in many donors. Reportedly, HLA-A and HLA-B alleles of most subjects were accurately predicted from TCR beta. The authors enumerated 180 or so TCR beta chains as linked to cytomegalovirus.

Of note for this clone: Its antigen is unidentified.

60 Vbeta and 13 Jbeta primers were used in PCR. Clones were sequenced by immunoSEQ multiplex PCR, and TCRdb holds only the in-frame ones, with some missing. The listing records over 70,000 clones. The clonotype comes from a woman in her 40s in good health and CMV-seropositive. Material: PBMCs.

The CDR3 DNA reads TGTGCCAGCAGCCCATCGACAGGGGCGAACACCGGGGAGCTGTTTTTT. This codes for CASSPSTGANTGELFF. This chain joins TRBV11-3 and TRBJ2-2; 8 nucleotides match TRBD1. Germline V gene sequence: CDR1 SGHNT, CDR2 YENEEA. This CDR3 is 16 amino acids long. V lost 5 bases to trimming and J lost 0 bases; unmatched junction nucleotides: 5.